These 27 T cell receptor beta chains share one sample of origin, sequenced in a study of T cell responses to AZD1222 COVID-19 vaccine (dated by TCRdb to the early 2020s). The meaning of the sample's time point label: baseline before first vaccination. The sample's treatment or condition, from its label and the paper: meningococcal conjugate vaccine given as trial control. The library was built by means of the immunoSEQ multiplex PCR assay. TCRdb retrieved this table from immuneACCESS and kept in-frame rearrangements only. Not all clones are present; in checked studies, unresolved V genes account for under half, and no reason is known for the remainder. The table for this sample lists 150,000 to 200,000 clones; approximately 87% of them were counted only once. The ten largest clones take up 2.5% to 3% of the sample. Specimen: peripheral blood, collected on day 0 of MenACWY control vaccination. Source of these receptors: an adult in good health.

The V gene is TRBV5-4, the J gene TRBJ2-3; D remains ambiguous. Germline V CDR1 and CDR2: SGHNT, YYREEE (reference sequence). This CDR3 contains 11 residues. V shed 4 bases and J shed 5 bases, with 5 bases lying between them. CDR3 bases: TGTGCCAGCAGCGTTAGAGATACGCAGTATTTT. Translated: CASSVRDTQYF.

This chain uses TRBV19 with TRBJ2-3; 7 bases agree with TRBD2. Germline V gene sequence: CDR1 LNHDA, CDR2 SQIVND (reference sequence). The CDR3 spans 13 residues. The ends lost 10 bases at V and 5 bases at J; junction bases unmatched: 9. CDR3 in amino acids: CATVRGVGDTQYF. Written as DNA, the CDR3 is TGTGCCACCGTACGGGGGGTTGGAGATACGCAGTATTTT.

This CDR3 reads CAFHRGITNTEAFF. CDR3 coding DNA: TGTGCCTTCCACAGGGGTATAACGAACACTGAAGCTTTCTTT. The chain links TRBV30 to TRBJ1-1; TRBD1 matches 7 bases. V trimming: 7 bases; J trimming: 1 base; junction bases outside the gene matches: 9. Germline values: CDR1 GTSNPN, CDR2 SVGIG (reference sequence). The CDR3 is made up of 14 amino acids. Filled out from reference TRBV30 and TRBJ1-1, the complete variable domain reads SQTIHQWPATLVQPVGSPLSLECTVEGTSNPNLYWYRQAAGRGLQLLFYSVGIGQISSEVPQNLSASRPQDRQFILSSKKLLLSDSGFYLCAFHRGITNTEAFFGQGTRLTVV.

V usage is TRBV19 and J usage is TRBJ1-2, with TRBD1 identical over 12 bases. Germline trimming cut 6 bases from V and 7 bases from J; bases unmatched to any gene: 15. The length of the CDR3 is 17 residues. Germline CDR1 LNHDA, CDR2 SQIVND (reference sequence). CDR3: CASRAGTGGAPVVGYTF. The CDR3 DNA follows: TGTGCCAGTAGAGCCGGGACAGGGGGCGCACCGGTTGTTGGCTACACCTTC.

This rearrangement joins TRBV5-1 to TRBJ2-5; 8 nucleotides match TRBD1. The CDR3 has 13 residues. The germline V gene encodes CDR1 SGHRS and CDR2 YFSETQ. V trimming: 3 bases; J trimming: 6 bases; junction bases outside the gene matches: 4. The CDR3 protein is CASSSGQAKTQYF. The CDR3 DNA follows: TGCGCCAGCAGCTCGGGACAGGCCAAGACCCAGTACTTC.

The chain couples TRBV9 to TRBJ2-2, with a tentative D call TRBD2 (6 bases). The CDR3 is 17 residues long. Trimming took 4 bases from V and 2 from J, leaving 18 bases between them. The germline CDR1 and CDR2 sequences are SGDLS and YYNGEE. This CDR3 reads CASSSRTASVNTGELFF. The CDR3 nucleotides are TGTGCCAGCAGCAGCCGGACGGCTAGCGTAAACACCGGGGAGCTGTTTTTT.

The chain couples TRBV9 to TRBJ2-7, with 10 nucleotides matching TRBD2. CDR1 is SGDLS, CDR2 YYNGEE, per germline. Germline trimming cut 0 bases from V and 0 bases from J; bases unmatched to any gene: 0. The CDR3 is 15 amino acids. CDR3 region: CASSVGTSGSYEQYF. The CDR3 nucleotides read TGTGCCAGCAGCGTAGGGACTAGCGGCTCCTACGAGCAGTACTTC.

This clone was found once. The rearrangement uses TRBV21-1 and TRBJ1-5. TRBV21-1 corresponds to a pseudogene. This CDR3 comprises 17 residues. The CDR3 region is CASSKAGRGYSNQPQHF. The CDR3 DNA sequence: TGTGCCAGCAGCAAAGCTGGAAGAGGCTATAGCAATCAGCCCCAGCATTTT.

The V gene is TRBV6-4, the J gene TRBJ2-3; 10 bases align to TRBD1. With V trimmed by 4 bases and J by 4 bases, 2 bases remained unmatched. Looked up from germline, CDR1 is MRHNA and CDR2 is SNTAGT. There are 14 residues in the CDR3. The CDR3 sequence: CASSADRGADTQYF. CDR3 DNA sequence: TGTGCCAGCAGTGCGGACAGGGGGGCAGATACGCAGTATTTT.

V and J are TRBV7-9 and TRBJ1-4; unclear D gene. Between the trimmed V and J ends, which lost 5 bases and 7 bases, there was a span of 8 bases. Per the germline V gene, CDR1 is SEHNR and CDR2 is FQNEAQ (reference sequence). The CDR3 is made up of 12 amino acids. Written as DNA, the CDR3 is TGTGCCAGCAGCCCGGGTAGTGAAAAACTGTTTTTT. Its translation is CASSPGSEKLFF.

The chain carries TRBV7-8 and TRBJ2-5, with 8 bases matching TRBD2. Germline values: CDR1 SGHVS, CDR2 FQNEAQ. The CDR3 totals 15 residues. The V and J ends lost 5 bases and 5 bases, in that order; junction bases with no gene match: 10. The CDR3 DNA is TGTGCCAGCAGCCGGCGGGTAGCGGGGATGGAGACCCAGTACTTC. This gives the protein CASSRRVAGMETQYF.

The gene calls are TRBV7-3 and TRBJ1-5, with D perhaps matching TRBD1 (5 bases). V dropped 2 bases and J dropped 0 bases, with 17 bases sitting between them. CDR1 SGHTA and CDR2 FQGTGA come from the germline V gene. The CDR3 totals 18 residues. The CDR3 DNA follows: TGTGCCAGCAGCTTATGGGGCGAGGACACAAATAGCAATCAGCCCCAGCATTTT. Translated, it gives CASSLWGEDTNSNQPQHF. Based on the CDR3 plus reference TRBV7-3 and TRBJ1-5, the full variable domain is GAGVSQTPSNKVTEKGKYVELRCDPISGHTALYWYRQSLGQGPEFLIYFQGTGAADDSGLPNDRFFAVRPEGSVSTLKIQRTERGDSAVYLCASSLWGEDTNSNQPQHFGDGTRLSIL.

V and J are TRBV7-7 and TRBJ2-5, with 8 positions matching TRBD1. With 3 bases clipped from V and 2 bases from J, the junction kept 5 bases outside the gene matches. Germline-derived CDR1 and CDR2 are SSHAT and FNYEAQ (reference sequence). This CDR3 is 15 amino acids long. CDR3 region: CASSFGQGAQETQYF. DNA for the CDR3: TGTGCCAGCAGCTTCGGACAGGGCGCTCAAGAGACCCAGTACTTC.

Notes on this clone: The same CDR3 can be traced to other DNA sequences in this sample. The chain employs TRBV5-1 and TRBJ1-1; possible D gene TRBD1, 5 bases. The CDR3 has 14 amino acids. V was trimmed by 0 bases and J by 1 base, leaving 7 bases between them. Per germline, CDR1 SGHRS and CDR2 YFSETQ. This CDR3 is CASSLAGENTEAFF. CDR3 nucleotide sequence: TGCGCCAGCAGCTTGGCGGGGGAGAACACTGAAGCTTTCTTT.

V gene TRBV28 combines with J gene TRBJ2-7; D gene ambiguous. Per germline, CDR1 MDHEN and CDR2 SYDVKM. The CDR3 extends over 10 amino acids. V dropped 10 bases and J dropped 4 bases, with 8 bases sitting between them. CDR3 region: CATFDYEQYF. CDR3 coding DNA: TGTGCCACCTTCGATTACGAGCAGTACTTC.

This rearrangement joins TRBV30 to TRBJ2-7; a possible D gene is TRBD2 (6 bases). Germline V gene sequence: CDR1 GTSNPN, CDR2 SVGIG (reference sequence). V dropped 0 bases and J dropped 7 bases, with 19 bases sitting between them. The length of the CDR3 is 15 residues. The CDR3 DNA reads TGTGCCTGGAGTGTACTTATAGGGGAGGTGGGGGAGCAGTACTTC. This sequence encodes CAWSVLIGEVGEQYF.

The CDR3 DNA follows: TGTGCCAGCAGCGTAGGTATAGGGAACTACGAGCAGTACTTC. It translates to CASSVGIGNYEQYF. The V and J genes are TRBV9 and TRBJ2-7, with D unresolved. The V and J ends lost 0 bases and 3 bases respectively, with 10 bases between them. CDR3 length equals 14 residues. The V gene's germline CDR1 is SGDLS and CDR2 YYNGEE.

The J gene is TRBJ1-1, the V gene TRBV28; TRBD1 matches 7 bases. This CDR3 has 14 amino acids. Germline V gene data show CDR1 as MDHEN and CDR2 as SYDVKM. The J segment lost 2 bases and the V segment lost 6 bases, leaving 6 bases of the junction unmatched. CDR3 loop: CASRPGGGNTEAFF. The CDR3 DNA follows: TGTGCCAGCAGGCCAGGGGGGGGAAACACTGAAGCTTTCTTT.

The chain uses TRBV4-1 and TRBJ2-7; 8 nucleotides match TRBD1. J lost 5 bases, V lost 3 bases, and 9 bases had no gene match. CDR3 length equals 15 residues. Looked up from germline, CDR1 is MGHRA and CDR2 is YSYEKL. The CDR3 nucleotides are TGCGCCAGCAGCCACCCCGGGACAGGCGGGAACGAGCAGTACTTC. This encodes CASSHPGTGGNEQYF.

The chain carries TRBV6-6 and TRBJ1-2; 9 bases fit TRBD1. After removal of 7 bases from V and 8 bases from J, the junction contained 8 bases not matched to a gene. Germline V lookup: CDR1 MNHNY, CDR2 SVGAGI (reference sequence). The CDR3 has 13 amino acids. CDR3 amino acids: CASNDRTGEGYTF. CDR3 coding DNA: TGTGCCAGCAACGACCGGACAGGGGAAGGCTACACCTTC.

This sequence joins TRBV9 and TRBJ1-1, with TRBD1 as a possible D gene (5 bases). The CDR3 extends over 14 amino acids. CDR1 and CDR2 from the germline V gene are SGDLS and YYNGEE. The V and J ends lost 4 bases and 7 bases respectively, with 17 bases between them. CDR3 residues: CASSPDSGLGEAFF. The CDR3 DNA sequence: TGTGCCAGCAGCCCAGACTCAGGGTTGGGTGAAGCTTTCTTT. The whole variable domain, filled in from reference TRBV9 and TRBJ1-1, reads DSGVTQTPKHLITATGQRVTLRCSPRSGDLSVYWYQQSLDQGLQFLIQYYNGEERAKGNILERFSAQQFPDLHSELNLSSLELGDSALYFCASSPDSGLGEAFFGQGTRLTVV.

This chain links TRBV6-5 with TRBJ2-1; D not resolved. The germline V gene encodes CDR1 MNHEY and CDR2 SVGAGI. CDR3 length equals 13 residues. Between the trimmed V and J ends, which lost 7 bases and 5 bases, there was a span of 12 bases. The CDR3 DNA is TGTGCCAGCAAACTGGGTTGGGACAATGAGCAGTTCTTC. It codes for CASKLGWDNEQFF.

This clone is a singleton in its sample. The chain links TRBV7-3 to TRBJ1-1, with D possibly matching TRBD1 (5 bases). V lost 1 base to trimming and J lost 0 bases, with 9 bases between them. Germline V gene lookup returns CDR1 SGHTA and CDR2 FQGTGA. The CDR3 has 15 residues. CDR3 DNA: TGTGCCAGCAGCTTAAATGAGGGGATGAACACTGAAGCTTTCTTT. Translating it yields CASSLNEGMNTEAFF.

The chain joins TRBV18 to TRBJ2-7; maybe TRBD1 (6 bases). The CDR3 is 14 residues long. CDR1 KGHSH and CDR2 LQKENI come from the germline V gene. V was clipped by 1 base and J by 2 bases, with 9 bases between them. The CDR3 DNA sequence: TGTGCCAGCTCACCACAAACAGGGACCTACGAGCAGTACTTC. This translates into CASSPQTGTYEQYF.

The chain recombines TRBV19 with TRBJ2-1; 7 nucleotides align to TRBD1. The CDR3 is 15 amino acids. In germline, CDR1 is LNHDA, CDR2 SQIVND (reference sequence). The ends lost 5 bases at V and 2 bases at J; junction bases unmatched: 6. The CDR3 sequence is CASSPDRSAYNEQFF. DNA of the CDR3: TGTGCCAGTAGTCCGGACAGGAGTGCCTACAATGAGCAGTTCTTC.

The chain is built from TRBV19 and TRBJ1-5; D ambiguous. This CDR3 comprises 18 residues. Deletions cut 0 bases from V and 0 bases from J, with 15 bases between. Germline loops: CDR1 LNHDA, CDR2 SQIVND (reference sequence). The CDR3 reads CASSIDVNPGNSNQPQHF. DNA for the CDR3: TGTGCCAGTAGTATAGATGTGAATCCCGGAAATAGCAATCAGCCCCAGCATTTT.

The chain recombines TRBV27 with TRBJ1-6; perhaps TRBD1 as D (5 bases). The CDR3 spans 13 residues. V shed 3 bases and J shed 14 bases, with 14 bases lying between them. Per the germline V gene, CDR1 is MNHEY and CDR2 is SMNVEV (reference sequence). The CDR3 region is CASSLGGWEALHF. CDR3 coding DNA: TGTGCCAGCAGTTTGGGGGGTTGGGAGGCCCTCCACTTT.